This T cell receptor beta chain was captured by sequencing in a study of cytotoxic CD8 clonotypes in ibrutinib-treated CLL. Overall study: Among the patients, fewer than twelve presented as relapsed/refractory and 15 as treatment-naive; 17 to 18 showed unmutated IGHV.

Cryopreserved PBMCs were the source of around 1.8 micrograms of genomic DNA, which went to TCR beta libraries. Trimming left V 0 bases short and J 8 bases short, with 13 bases between. This CDR3 has 15 residues. Per the germline V gene, CDR1 is LGHNA and CDR2 is YSLEER. Using immunoSEQ multiplex PCR, the repertoire was profiled, and TCRdb retains in-frame clones only, with some absent. The table lists some 19,000 clones, 81% of them singletons. The sample here was PBMCs, taken before ibrutinib treatment. The sequence was obtained from a human donor with chronic lymphocytic leukemia. The V and J genes are TRBV4-3 and TRBJ2-2, with D perhaps TRBD1 (6 bases). Here the CDR3 reads CASSQESSGAGELFF. In nucleotides, the CDR3 is TGCGCCAGCAGCCAAGAAAGTTCAGGGGCGGGGGAGCTGTTTTTT.